This T cell receptor (beta chain) was sequenced during a study of blood T cells in healthy people across ages. Whole-study findings and limits: There was a strong correlation between TCR beta diversity and naive T cell percentage.

V was trimmed by 0 bases and J by 7 bases, leaving 17 bases between them. CDR3 length: 16 residues. Per the germline V gene, CDR1 is SGDLS and CDR2 is YYNGEE. Primed by a sample-barcoded 5' primer and a J-beta primer mix, a second PCR proceeded for about 6 to 12 cycles. TCRdb redid the calling of the 5' RACE reads with MiXCR, one entry per CDR3 protein. The repertoire holds about 1.6 million distinct CDR3 sequences, around 36% seen once, with roughly 10% in the top ten. As concerns this clonotype: Its target is not known.

This chain connects TRBV9 to TRBJ2-1, with D possibly matching TRBD2 (6 bases). This clonotype was obtained from a woman aged 25 to 45 in good health. Material for sequencing was blood. The CDR3 protein is CASSVVSGVSMNEQFF. Here the CDR3 DNA reads TGTGCCAGCAGCGTAGTATCGGGAGTTTCTATGAATGAGCAGTTCTTC.